This TCR beta chain came from a study of beta chain features in type 1 diabetes. Regarding the study as a whole: A moderate, significant TCRB CDR3 shortening appeared in type 1 diabetes across four CD4+ subsets. Possibly, sequencing cDNA over-represented cells that had high TCR expression levels.

Germline V gives CDR1 SEHNR, CDR2 FQNEAQ (reference sequence). The J segment lost 3 bases and the V segment lost 5 bases, leaving 18 bases of the junction unmatched. There are 18 residues in the CDR3. TCRB transcripts that were expressed got sequenced, as all of the isolated RNA had been reverse transcribed. Only in-frame clones appear in the TCRdb table, and some are missing; sequencing was by immunoSEQ multiplex PCR. Of over 200,000 clones in the sample, about 11% were seen once. Regarding this clone: Its antigen is not identified.

CD45RO/CCR7/CD25/CD127/CD95/CD27 staining was used to isolate CD4+ naive, central memory, regulatory and stem cell-like memory cells by sorting. Sequencing was carried out using naive CD4+ T cells from blood. V is TRBV7-9 and J is TRBJ1-2; 7 nucleotides line up with TRBD1. This receptor was obtained from a man aged 25-45 years with type 1 diabetes. CDR3 bases: TGTGCCAGCAGCGTCTCCTTCAGGGGGAACGTAGAGGACTATGGCTACACCTTC. Amino acids: CASSVSFRGNVEDYGYTF.